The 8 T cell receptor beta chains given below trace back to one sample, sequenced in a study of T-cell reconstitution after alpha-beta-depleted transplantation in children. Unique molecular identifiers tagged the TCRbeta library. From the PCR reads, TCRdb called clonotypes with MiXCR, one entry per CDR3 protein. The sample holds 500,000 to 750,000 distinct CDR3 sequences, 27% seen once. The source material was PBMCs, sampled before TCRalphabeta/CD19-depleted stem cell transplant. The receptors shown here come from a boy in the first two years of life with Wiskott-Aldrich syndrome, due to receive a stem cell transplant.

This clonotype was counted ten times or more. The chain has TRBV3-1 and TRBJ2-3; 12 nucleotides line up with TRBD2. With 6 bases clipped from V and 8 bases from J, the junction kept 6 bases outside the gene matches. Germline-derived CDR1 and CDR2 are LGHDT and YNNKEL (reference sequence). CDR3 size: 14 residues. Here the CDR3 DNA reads TGTGCCAGCAGAGATAGGGGACTAGCGGGTACGCAGTATTTT. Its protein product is CASRDRGLAGTQYF.

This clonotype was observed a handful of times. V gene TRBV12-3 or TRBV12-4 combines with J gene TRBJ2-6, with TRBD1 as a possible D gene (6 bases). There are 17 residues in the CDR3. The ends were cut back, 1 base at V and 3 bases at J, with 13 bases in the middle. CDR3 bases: TGTGCCAGCAGTTTAGGGGACACTTTCTTTGGGGCCAACGTCCTGACTTTC. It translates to CASSLGDTFFGANVLTF.

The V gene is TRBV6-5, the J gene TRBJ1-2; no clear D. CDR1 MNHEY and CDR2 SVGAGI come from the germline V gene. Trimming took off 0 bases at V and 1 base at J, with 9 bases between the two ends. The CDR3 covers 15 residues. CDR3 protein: CASSYSYSLNYGYTF. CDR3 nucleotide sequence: TGTGCCAGCAGTTACTCGTACAGCCTTAACTATGGCTACACCTTC.

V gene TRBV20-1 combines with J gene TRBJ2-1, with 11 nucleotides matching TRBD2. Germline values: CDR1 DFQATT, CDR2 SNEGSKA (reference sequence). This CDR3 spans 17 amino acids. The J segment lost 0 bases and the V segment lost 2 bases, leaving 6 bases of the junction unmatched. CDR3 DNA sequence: TGCAGTGCTAGATACCTAGCGGGGGGCAGCTCCTACAATGAGCAGTTCTTC. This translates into CSARYLAGGSSYNEQFF.

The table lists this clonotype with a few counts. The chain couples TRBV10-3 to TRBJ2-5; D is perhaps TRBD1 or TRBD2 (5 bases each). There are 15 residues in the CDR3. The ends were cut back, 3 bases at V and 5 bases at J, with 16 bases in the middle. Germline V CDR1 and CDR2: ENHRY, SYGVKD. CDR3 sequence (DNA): TGTGCCATCAGTGAAGGACTGGGGGTGGAGGAGACCCAGTACTTC. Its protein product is CAISEGLGVEETQYF.

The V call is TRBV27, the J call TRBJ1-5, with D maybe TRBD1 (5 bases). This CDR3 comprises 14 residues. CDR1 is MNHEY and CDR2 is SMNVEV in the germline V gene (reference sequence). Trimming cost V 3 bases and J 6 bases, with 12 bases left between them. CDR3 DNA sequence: TGTGCCAGCAGTTTTAGGAGGGGTTGTCAGCCCCAGCATTTT. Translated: CASSFRRGCQPQHF.

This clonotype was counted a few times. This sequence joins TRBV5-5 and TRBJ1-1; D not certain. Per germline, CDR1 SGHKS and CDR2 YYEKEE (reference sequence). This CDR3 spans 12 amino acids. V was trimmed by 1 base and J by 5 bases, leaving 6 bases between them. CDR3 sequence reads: CASSLFTTEAFF. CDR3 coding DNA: TGTGCCAGCAGCTTGTTTACGACTGAAGCTTTCTTT.

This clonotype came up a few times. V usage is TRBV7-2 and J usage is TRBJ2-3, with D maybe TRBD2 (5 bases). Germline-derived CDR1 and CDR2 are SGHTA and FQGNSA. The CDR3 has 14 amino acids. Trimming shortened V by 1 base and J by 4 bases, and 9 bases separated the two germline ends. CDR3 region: CASSLVEGSDTQYF. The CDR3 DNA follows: TGTGCCAGCAGCTTAGTTGAGGGCTCAGATACGCAGTATTTT.